These T cell receptor beta chains were read from a single sample in a study of cytomegalovirus exposure and HLA in healthy donors. Profiled with immunoSEQ multiplex PCR; TCRdb holds only in-frame clones, not every one. The top ten hold around 1.5% of the sample, which has 180,000 or so clones, 77% seen once. Sequencing was done on a sample of PBMCs. Receptors originate from a man between 18 and 35 years old in good health and CMV-seronegative. CDR3s include the opening cysteine and the closing phenylalanine or tryptophan. Fields, in order: J gene, clone size, D gene, V gene, CDR3 DNA, CDR3 protein. A D gene is named only where the DNA matches it firmly. Where a row states a size, it is once, few, many or the class of an expanded clone; other rows omit it.

>TRBJ1-1|NA|NA|TRBV5-6
TGTGCCAGCAGCTTGGCCCCCCGGAGCACTGAAGCTTTCTTT
CASSLAPRSTEAFF
>TRBJ2-1|NA|TRBD1|TRBV18
TGTGCCAGCTCACCACGAGGGGGCGCATGGAATGGGCAGTTCTTC
CASSPRGGAWNGQFF
>TRBJ1-1|NA|NA|TRBV2
TGTGCCAGCACGCGGGGAGGAGGTATGAACACTGAAGCTTTCTTT
CASTRGGGMNTEAFF
>TRBJ2-6|NA|TRBD1|TRBV18
TGTGCCAGCTCAGCACGGGACAGCTCCAAATCTGGGGCCAACGTCCTGACTTTC
CASSARDSSKSGANVLTF
>TRBJ2-1|once|NA|TRBV7-8
TGTGCCAGCAGCGCCGGGACTTGGGGGCAGTTCTTC
CASSAGTWGQFF
>TRBJ2-1|few|NA|TRBV7-2
TGTGCCAGCAGCTCGACTTGGAACTACAATGAGCAGTTCTTC
CASSSTWNYNEQFF
>TRBJ2-1|NA|TRBD1|TRBV7-8
TGTGCCAGCAGCGCGGAACAGGGGATCTCCTACAATGAGCAGTTCTTC
CASSAEQGISYNEQFF
>TRBJ1-4|NA|TRBD1|TRBV15
TGTGCCACCAGCAGGGGGGACAGTGGGGTAGAAAAACTGTTTTTT
CATSRGDSGVEKLFF
>TRBJ2-1|NA|TRBD2|TRBV5-4
TGTGCCAGCAGCCCAAGCGGGATCTACAATGAGCAGTTCTTC
CASSPSGIYNEQFF
>TRBJ2-1|NA|TRBD2|TRBV19
TGTGCCAGTAGTCGCCCGGGACTAGCGGGATACAATGAGCAGTTCTTC
CASSRPGLAGYNEQFF
>TRBJ2-6|NA|NA|TRBV5-5
TGTGCCAGCAGCTTGGATCTCTCTGGGGCCAACGTCCTGACTTTC
CASSLDLSGANVLTF
>TRBJ1-2|NA|NA|TRBV12-5
TGTGCTAGTGGCCTCACAGGGTCCTGTTATGGCTACACCTTC
CASGLTGSCYGYTF
>TRBJ2-7|NA|NA|TRBV15
TGTGCCACCAGCAGAGATGGGCAGGGCTACGAGCAGTACTTC
CATSRDGQGYEQYF
>TRBJ2-2|few|NA|TRBV21-1
TGTGCCAGCAGCAAAGAAATGGGGCACACCGGGGAGCTGTTTTTT
CASSKEMGHTGELFF
>TRBJ1-4|NA|NA|TRBV6-6
TGTGCCAGCTCCTATTCGAGGTGGGAAAAACTGTTTTTT
CASSYSRWEKLFF
>TRBJ1-3|NA|TRBD1|TRBV7-6
TGTGCCAGCAGTTTTGACAGGGGGCCTGGAAACACCATATATTTT
CASSFDRGPGNTIYF
>TRBJ1-4|NA|NA|TRBV15
TGTGCCACCAGCAGAGACCGGGGAGGGGGTAATGAAAAACTGTTTTTT
CATSRDRGGGNEKLFF
>TRBJ2-1|NA|TRBD1|TRBV9
TGTGCCAGCAGCGCCCGGGACAGGGTTTTCAATGAGCAGTTCTTC
CASSARDRVFNEQFF
>TRBJ2-6|NA|NA|TRBV14
TGTGCCAGCAGCCCACCGATGGCGGGGACTGGGGCCAACGTCCTGACTTTC
CASSPPMAGTGANVLTF
>TRBJ2-7|NA|NA|TRBV5-4
TGTGCCAGCAGCTTGTATTATGAAATTGCGGGTGAGCAGTACTTC
CASSLYYEIAGEQYF
>TRBJ2-6|NA|NA|TRBV5-1
TGCGCCAGCAGCGAAGGGGACTCTCTTTCTGGGGCCAACGTCCTGACTTTC
CASSEGDSLSGANVLTF
>TRBJ2-1|NA|TRBD2|TRBV5-4
TGTGCCAGCAGCCGAGCGGGATCAACCTACAATGAGCAGTTCTTC
CASSRAGSTYNEQFF
>TRBJ1-2|few|TRBD1|TRBV6-5
TGTGCCAGCGGGACAGGGTGGGGCTACACCTTC
CASGTGWGYTF
>TRBJ2-3|NA|TRBD2|TRBV7-8
TGTGCCAGCAGCTTAAGACTAGCGGGGGCCCTGTTCCGCACAGATACGCAGTATTTT
CASSLRLAGALFRTDTQYF
>TRBJ2-5|NA|TRBD1|TRBV13
TGTGCCAGCAGCACCCGGACAGGGGTAGAGACCCAGTACTTC
CASSTRTGVETQYF
>TRBJ1-2|once|TRBD1|TRBV7-2
TGTGCCAGCAGCCCCACCCGACAGGGCGTCTATGGCTACACCTTC
CASSPTRQGVYGYTF
>TRBJ1-2|once|NA|TRBV7-9
TGTGCCAGCAGCTTAACGGCGGGCCTAGGCTACACCTTC
CASSLTAGLGYTF
>TRBJ2-5|NA|TRBD2|TRBV4-2
TGTGCCAGCTCAGATCTGGGGGGGAATCACGGGACCCAGTACTTC
CASSDLGGNHGTQYF
>TRBJ2-3|NA|TRBD2|TRBV30
TGTGCCTGGAGCGCAAGGGGTCGAGCGGGGACAGATACGCAGTATTTT
CAWSARGRAGTDTQYF
>TRBJ2-7|NA|TRBD1|TRBV19
TGTGCCAGTAGCCAAACGACAGGGGGCTCCTACGAGCAGTACTTC
CASSQTTGGSYEQYF
>TRBJ2-2|NA|NA|TRBV18
TGTGCCAGCTCACCCCTCACCGGGGAGCTGTTTTTT
CASSPLTGELFF
>TRBJ2-7|NA|NA|TRBV27
TGTGCCAGCGGGAGGCGTGGGACCTACGAGCAGTACTTC
CASGRRGTYEQYF
>TRBJ2-7|NA|NA|TRBV6-5
TGTGCCAGCAGTTACGGAGATCCACCCACCTACGAGCAGTACTTC
CASSYGDPPTYEQYF
>TRBJ1-6|NA|NA|TRBV9
TGTGCCAGCAGCGTAGACGTACAGTATAATTCACCCCTCCACTTT
CASSVDVQYNSPLHF
>TRBJ2-5|NA|NA|TRBV21-1
TGTGCCAGCAGCAAAGGTCTACCTGACGGGGAGACCCAGTACTTC
CASSKGLPDGETQYF
>TRBJ2-1|NA|TRBD2|TRBV4-2
TGTGCCAGCAGCCAAGGGCCGCTCCATCTAGCGGGGGTATACAATGAGCAGTTCTTC
CASSQGPLHLAGVYNEQFF
>TRBJ2-2|NA|NA|TRBV27
TGTGCCAGCAGTTTCCGGCGGGGCAACACCGGGGAGCTGTTTTTT
CASSFRRGNTGELFF
>TRBJ1-2|NA|TRBD1|TRBV9
TGTGCCAGCAGCCCCCCCCTGACAGGGGGGCACGGCTACACCTTC
CASSPPLTGGHGYTF
>TRBJ1-2|once|TRBD1|TRBV5-4
TGTGCCAGCAGCTCCGAGGACAGGGACGGCGGCTACACCTTC
CASSSEDRDGGYTF
>TRBJ2-7|NA|NA|TRBV5-1
TGCGCCAGCAGCTTGGTAGTATCCTACGAGCAGTACTTC
CASSLVVSYEQYF
>TRBJ1-2|NA|TRBD1|TRBV7-2
TGTGCCAGCAGCTTAGTTGGGACAGGATCTAACTATGGCTACACCTTC
CASSLVGTGSNYGYTF
>TRBJ1-1|NA|NA|TRBV7-8
TGTGCCAGCAGCTTAGCCGAGGCAGGGCCAGGGACTGAAGCTTTCTTT
CASSLAEAGPGTEAFF
>TRBJ2-3|NA|NA|TRBV4-2
TGTGCCAGCAGCCATCAGCGGGTCACAGATACGCAGTATTTT
CASSHQRVTDTQYF
>TRBJ1-2|once|NA|TRBV12-5
TGTGCTAGTTCCCCTCAGGGGAACTATGGCTACACCTTC
CASSPQGNYGYTF
>TRBJ2-7|NA|NA|TRBV18
TGTGCCAGCTCACCGAGAAGCGGGTACGAGCAGTACTTC
CASSPRSGYEQYF